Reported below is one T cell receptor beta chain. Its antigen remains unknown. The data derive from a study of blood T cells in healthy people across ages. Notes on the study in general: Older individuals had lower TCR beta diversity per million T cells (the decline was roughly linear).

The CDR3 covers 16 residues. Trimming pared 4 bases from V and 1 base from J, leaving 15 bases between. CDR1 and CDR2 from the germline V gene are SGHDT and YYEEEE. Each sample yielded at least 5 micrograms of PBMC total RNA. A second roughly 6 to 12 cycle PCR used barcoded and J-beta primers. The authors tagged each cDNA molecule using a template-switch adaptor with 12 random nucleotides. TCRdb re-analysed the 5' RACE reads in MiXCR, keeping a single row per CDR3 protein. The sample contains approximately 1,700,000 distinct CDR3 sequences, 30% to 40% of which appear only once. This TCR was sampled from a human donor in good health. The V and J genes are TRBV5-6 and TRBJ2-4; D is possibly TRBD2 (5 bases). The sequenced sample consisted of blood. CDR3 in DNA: TGTGCCAGCAGCCCCTCGGCGAGGGCCGCCAAAAACATTCAGTACTTC. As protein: CASSPSARAAKNIQYF.